A selection of T cell receptor beta chains follows, all from one sample in a study of early T cells in non-severe SARS-CoV-2 infection. One entry per CDR3 protein, called by TCRdb with MiXCR from the 5' RACE reads. The repertoire includes around 59,000 distinct CDR3 sequences, around 9.3% of them detected once, and roughly 15% sits in the top ten. Sequencing was performed on whole blood. The receptors originated from an adult who was a healthcare worker with PCR-confirmed SARS-CoV-2 infection or an uninfected control (not recorded which). Each CDR3 is given with its conserved first and last residue. The D gene is left open where the match is weak. A clone size is listed for some rows: how often the clone was seen (once, few, many), or a class if it is expanded.

few | TRBJ2-4 | TRBV6-2/TRBV6-3 | NA | TGTGCCAGCAGTTCCGAGGGGAAAGCCAAAAACATTCAGTACTTC | CASSSEGKAKNIQYF
few | TRBJ1-6 | TRBV27 | NA | TGTGCCAGCAGTTCCGGACAGTATAATTCACCCCTCCACTTT | CASSSGQYNSPLHF
many | TRBJ2-3 | TRBV28 | TRBD2 | TGTGCCAGCAGACTAGCGGGAGGATCAGATACGCAGTATTTT | CASRLAGGSDTQYF
many | TRBJ1-4 | TRBV20-1 | NA | TGCAGTGCCCGACAGACCGGTGAAAAACTGTTTTTT | CSARQTGEKLFF
many | TRBJ1-5 | TRBV16 | NA | TGTGCCAGCAGCCAATCGAGGGCGGATAAGCCCCAGCATTTT | CASSQSRADKPQHF
many | TRBJ2-5 | TRBV21-1 | NA | TGTGCCAGCACCAAATTTGGGGAACCGAGGCTGGAGACCCAGTACTTC | CASTKFGEPRLETQYF
few | TRBJ1-4 | TRBV5-6 | NA | TGTGCCAGCAGCTTGGATTTTTCCGGATCTAATGAAAAACTGTTTTTT | CASSLDFSGSNEKLFF
NA | TRBJ2-7 | TRBV10-3 | NA | TGTGCCATCAGTGAAATAGGGGAGCAGTACTTC | CAISEIGEQYF
many | TRBJ1-2 | TRBV11-2 | TRBD1 | TGTGCCAGCACCATGATGTCGGGACAGGGCTATGGCTACACCTTC | CASTMMSGQGYGYTF
NA | TRBJ2-7 | TRBV10-1 | NA | TGCGCCAGCAGTGTTAGGGAGAGACGCTCCTACGAGCAGTACTTC | CASSVRERRSYEQYF
few | TRBJ2-5 | TRBV20-1 | TRBD2 | TGCAGTGCTAGAGGGGGGAGGGGCGCTCCCCAAGAGACCCAGTACTTC | CSARGGRGAPQETQYF
many | TRBJ2-2 | TRBV6-4 | TRBD2 | TGTGCCAGCAGCCCTTCCACTAGCGGGTCGAACACCGGGGAGCTGTTTTTT | CASSPSTSGSNTGELFF
few | TRBJ2-1 | TRBV10-3 | NA | TGTGCCATCAGTGAGTCGGGGAGTGACAATGAGCAGTTCTTC | CAISESGSDNEQFF
few | TRBJ2-5 | TRBV20-1 | NA | TGCAGTGCTAGAGATCGGCAGGTCGAGGGAGAGACCCAGTACTTC | CSARDRQVEGETQYF
NA | TRBJ2-7 | TRBV28 | NA | TGTGCCAGCAGTTTTAGAGACGAGCAGTACTTC | CASSFRDEQYF
NA | TRBJ1-5 | TRBV4-2 | NA | TGTGCCAGCAGCCTTGACAGGCGAGGGAATCAGCCCCAGCATTTT | CASSLDRRGNQPQHF
many | TRBJ2-6 | TRBV7-2 | NA | TGTGCCAGCTCCCTCGCCGGAGGGACCTCTGGGGCCAACGTCCTGACTTTC | CASSLAGGTSGANVLTF
large | TRBJ2-7 | TRBV12-3/TRBV12-4 | NA | TGTGCCAGCAGTTTAGGTTCTTACCTCTCCTACGAGCAGTACTTC | CASSLGSYLSYEQYF
NA | TRBJ1-1 | TRBV4-1 | NA | TGCGCCAGCAGCTACCGGGACGGCGGGGGCACTGAAGCTTTCTTT | CASSYRDGGGTEAFF
few | TRBJ2-3 | TRBV7-2 | NA | TGTGCCAGCAGCCTACAGGGCTCACTCACAGATACGCAGTATTTT | CASSLQGSLTDTQYF
NA | TRBJ1-1 | TRBV7-2 | NA | TGTGCCAGCAGCTTTGGATTGGGGGCGAACACTGAAGCTTTCTTT | CASSFGLGANTEAFF
few | TRBJ2-1 | TRBV7-6 | TRBD1 | TGTGCCAGCAGCTCCAGACCGGGACAGGGGGGCAATGAGCAGTTCTTC | CASSSRPGQGGNEQFF
many | TRBJ1-4 | TRBV5-4 | NA | TGTGCCAGCAGCTTCTCCTTAAATGAAAAACTGTTTTTT | CASSFSLNEKLFF
few | TRBJ2-1 | TRBV5-6 | NA | TGTGCCAGCAGCCAATTCGTCCCACGGTTGTTGGAGTCCTACAATGAGCAGTTCTTC | CASSQFVPRLLESYNEQFF
few | TRBJ1-1 | TRBV4-2 | TRBD1 | TGTGCCAGCAGCCAAGACCCGGGACAGGGAGCGGCGAACACTGAAGCTTTCTTT | CASSQDPGQGAANTEAFF
few | TRBJ1-2 | TRBV30 | TRBD1 | TGTGCCTGGACAGCCGGGACAGGGAAAAACAATGGCTACACCTTC | CAWTAGTGKNNGYTF
many | TRBJ1-2 | TRBV25-1 | NA | TGTGCCAGCAGTGAAAGGGGCCACAACTATGGCTACACCTTC | CASSERGHNYGYTF
NA | TRBJ2-1 | TRBV7-2 | NA | TGTGCCAGCAGCCCACGGGGGGACAGACGCTACAATGAGCAGTTCTTC | CASSPRGDRRYNEQFF
many | TRBJ2-1 | TRBV7-2 | NA | TGTGCCAGCAGCTTAGACTGGGCTGCTGGGGGGAATGAGCAGTTCTTC | CASSLDWAAGGNEQFF
many | TRBJ2-2 | TRBV29-1 | NA | TGCAGCGTTGAGGTAATGGGGCTGTACACCGGGGAGCTGTTTTTT | CSVEVMGLYTGELFF
NA | TRBJ2-7 | TRBV6-1 | NA | TGTGCCAGCTTATTTCTGGTTGGGCCCTACGGATACGAGCAGTACTTC | CASLFLVGPYGYEQYF
few | TRBJ1-1 | TRBV7-2 | TRBD1 | TGTGCCAGCAGCCTACTCGCGGGACAGATCATGAACACTGAAGCTTTCTTT | CASSLLAGQIMNTEAFF
NA | TRBJ2-7 | TRBV5-1 | NA | TGCACCAGCAGCTTGGGTTCCGATGAGCAGCAGTACTTC | CTSSLGSDEQQYF
many | TRBJ1-4 | TRBV28 | TRBD1 | TGTGCCAGCAGTTCTCCACCGGGACAGCCAGAAAAACTGTTTTTT | CASSSPPGQPEKLFF
few | TRBJ2-7 | TRBV27 | NA | TGTGCCAGCAGATTACTAACACTGGCCTACGAGCAGTACTTC | CASRLLTLAYEQYF
few | TRBJ2-7 | TRBV5-1 | TRBD1 | TGCGCCAGCAGCTTGCGGACAGGGAAGGACGAGCAGTACTTC | CASSLRTGKDEQYF
NA | TRBJ2-2 | TRBV7-6 | NA | TGTGCCAGCAGCTCCAGGGGGGGGAACACCGGGGAGCTGTTTTTT | CASSSRGGNTGELFF
many | TRBJ2-1 | TRBV6-6 | TRBD1 | TGTGCCAGCAGTCAGGCCCTAAAAGCCGGGACAGGGGGGTACAATGAGCAGTTCTTC | CASSQALKAGTGGYNEQFF